A selection of T cell receptor beta chains follows, all from one sample in a study of blood T cell repertoires in COVID-19. Assay used: immunoSEQ multiplex PCR; TCRdb lists only in-frame clones, some missing. The sample yields fewer than 50,000 clones, roughly 85% seen once. Source material: peripheral blood. These TCRs come from a man between 65 and 85 years old with acute or convalescent COVID-19. Each CDR3 is given with its conserved first and last residue. Each record gives: J gene, D gene, V gene, clone size, CDR3 DNA, CDR3 protein. D genes are given only for firm matches. Clone size is shown for a subset of rows, as once, few, many or a class of expanded clone.

J gene: TRBJ1-2; D gene: TRBD1; V gene: TRBV29-1; clone size: few; CDR3 DNA: TGCAGCGTGAACCCCGGGACAGGGAATGAGGATGGCTACACCTTC; CDR3 protein: CSVNPGTGNEDGYTF
J gene: TRBJ1-4; D gene: .; V gene: TRBV6-1; clone size: once; CDR3 DNA: TGTGCCAGCAGTGAAAACTATTCGAGGGGGGAAAAACTGTTTTTT; CDR3 protein: CASSENYSRGEKLFF
J gene: TRBJ1-2; D gene: TRBD1; V gene: TRBV27; clone size: few; CDR3 DNA: TGTGCCAGCAGTGAACAGGGGACCGGCTACACCTTC; CDR3 protein: CASSEQGTGYTF
J gene: TRBJ2-4; D gene: .; V gene: TRBV18; clone size: .; CDR3 DNA: TGTGCCAGCTCACCTGGTCCGGGGGAAAACATTCAGTACTTC; CDR3 protein: CASSPGPGENIQYF
J gene: TRBJ2-7; D gene: .; V gene: TRBV25-1; clone size: .; CDR3 DNA: TGTGCCAGCAGCGCCGGGACAACCGGGGAGCAGTACTTC; CDR3 protein: CASSAGTTGEQYF
J gene: TRBJ1-2; D gene: .; V gene: TRBV29-1; clone size: .; CDR3 DNA: TGCAGCGTTCATATGAGGGGAGGCGATGGCTACACCTTC; CDR3 protein: CSVHMRGGDGYTF
J gene: TRBJ2-6; D gene: .; V gene: TRBV5-1; clone size: .; CDR3 DNA: TGCGCCAGCAGCCTGGGACAGGCCAACGTCCTGACTTTC; CDR3 protein: CASSLGQANVLTF
J gene: TRBJ2-3; D gene: TRBD2; V gene: TRBV12-5; clone size: few; CDR3 DNA: TGTGCTAGTGGTTTGGGAGATAGCGGGAGCACAGATACGCAGTATTTT; CDR3 protein: CASGLGDSGSTDTQYF
J gene: TRBJ1-4; D gene: TRBD1; V gene: TRBV7-9; clone size: .; CDR3 DNA: TGTGCCAGCAGCGCCGGACAGGCAACTAATGAAAAACTGTTTTTT; CDR3 protein: CASSAGQATNEKLFF
J gene: TRBJ1-1; D gene: .; V gene: TRBV19; clone size: few; CDR3 DNA: TGTGCCAGTAGTATATCTTCTGGGGGCCTCACTGAAGCTTTCTTT; CDR3 protein: CASSISSGGLTEAFF
J gene: TRBJ1-2; D gene: TRBD1; V gene: TRBV3-1/TRBV3-2; clone size: .; CDR3 DNA: TGTGCCAGCAGCCAGCCGGGACAGGGGGACTATGGCTACACCTTC; CDR3 protein: CASSQPGQGDYGYTF
J gene: TRBJ1-1; D gene: .; V gene: TRBV5-4; clone size: .; CDR3 DNA: TGTGCCAGCAGCTTGGCACAACGGAACACTGAAGCTTTCTTT; CDR3 protein: CASSLAQRNTEAFF
J gene: TRBJ2-3; D gene: .; V gene: TRBV5-1; clone size: .; CDR3 DNA: TGCGCCAGCAGCCCGGGGGATACAGATACGCAGTATTTT; CDR3 protein: CASSPGDTDTQYF
J gene: TRBJ2-7; D gene: TRBD2; V gene: TRBV7-6; clone size: .; CDR3 DNA: TGTGCCAGCAGCTTGCTGGGGGGGACTGGCGAGCAGTACTTC; CDR3 protein: CASSLLGGTGEQYF
J gene: TRBJ2-7; D gene: TRBD1; V gene: TRBV4-3; clone size: .; CDR3 DNA: TGCGCCAGCAGCCAAGGAGGTTCGCGACAGGGCAACGAGCAGTACTTC; CDR3 protein: CASSQGGSRQGNEQYF
J gene: TRBJ1-1; D gene: TRBD1; V gene: TRBV28; clone size: .; CDR3 DNA: TGTGCCAGCAGCCCCCCGGGACAGGTCTTCGCTTTCTTT; CDR3 protein: CASSPPGQVFAFF
J gene: TRBJ2-6; D gene: TRBD2; V gene: TRBV19; clone size: .; CDR3 DNA: TGTGCCAGTATACCCCGGGGGGGCGGGACACTTTCTGGGGCCAACGTCCTGACTTTC; CDR3 protein: CASIPRGGGTLSGANVLTF
J gene: TRBJ2-7; D gene: TRBD2; V gene: TRBV11-2; clone size: .; CDR3 DNA: TGTGCCAGCAGCACTTGGACTAGCGGGATGGCCTACGAGCAGTACTTC; CDR3 protein: CASSTWTSGMAYEQYF
J gene: TRBJ2-7; D gene: TRBD2; V gene: TRBV5-1; clone size: .; CDR3 DNA: TGCGCCAGCAGCTTGTCTAGCGGGGGACCCTACGAGCAGTACTTC; CDR3 protein: CASSLSSGGPYEQYF
J gene: TRBJ2-7; D gene: .; V gene: TRBV7-2; clone size: .; CDR3 DNA: TGTGCCAGCAGCTCAGTGATGACGGGCTACGAGCAGTACTTC; CDR3 protein: CASSSVMTGYEQYF
J gene: TRBJ1-2; D gene: TRBD1; V gene: TRBV27; clone size: .; CDR3 DNA: TGTGCCAGCTCCCGCGGTGTGGGACAGCTAGTCTATGGCTACACCTTC; CDR3 protein: CASSRGVGQLVYGYTF
J gene: TRBJ2-3; D gene: .; V gene: TRBV5-1; clone size: .; CDR3 DNA: TGCGCCAGCAGCCCGGTGACAGGGAGGAGCACAGATACGCAGTATTTT; CDR3 protein: CASSPVTGRSTDTQYF
J gene: TRBJ2-1; D gene: TRBD2; V gene: TRBV11-2; clone size: .; CDR3 DNA: TGTGCCAGCAGCTTAGAAGCGGGAGCCAATGAGCAGTTCTTC; CDR3 protein: CASSLEAGANEQFF
J gene: TRBJ1-2; D gene: TRBD1; V gene: TRBV19; clone size: once; CDR3 DNA: TGTGCCAGTAGTATCAGGACAGGGGGATCCTATGGCTACACCTTC; CDR3 protein: CASSIRTGGSYGYTF
J gene: TRBJ2-1; D gene: TRBD2; V gene: TRBV6-5; clone size: .; CDR3 DNA: TGTGCCAGCAGTTACACCGCGGGGGACTACAATGAGCAGTTCTTC; CDR3 protein: CASSYTAGDYNEQFF
J gene: TRBJ2-2; D gene: .; V gene: TRBV3-1/TRBV3-2; clone size: .; CDR3 DNA: TGTGCCAGCACCCCGAGGACACAATTCACCGGGGAGCTGTTTTTT; CDR3 protein: CASTPRTQFTGELFF
J gene: TRBJ2-7; D gene: .; V gene: TRBV9; clone size: few; CDR3 DNA: TGTGCCAGCAGCGTACAGGGTGATGGCTACGAGCAGTACTTC; CDR3 protein: CASSVQGDGYEQYF
J gene: TRBJ1-5; D gene: TRBD1; V gene: TRBV7-9; clone size: .; CDR3 DNA: TGTGCCAGCAGCTTTTCCGGGACAGGGGGCAGGCAGCCCCAGCATTTT; CDR3 protein: CASSFSGTGGRQPQHF
J gene: TRBJ2-5; D gene: .; V gene: TRBV28; clone size: few; CDR3 DNA: TGTGCCAGCTCCCTTCCAACACGCACCCGGGCCCAGTACTTC; CDR3 protein: CASSLPTRTRAQYF
J gene: TRBJ2-3; D gene: TRBD2; V gene: TRBV15; clone size: .; CDR3 DNA: TGTGCCACCAGCAGAGACCGGGGGGGCGCAGATACGCAGTATTTT; CDR3 protein: CATSRDRGGADTQYF
J gene: TRBJ2-7; D gene: .; V gene: TRBV5-1; clone size: .; CDR3 DNA: TGCGCCAGCAGTAGCGCTTCGGAGCAGTACTTC; CDR3 protein: CASSSASEQYF
J gene: TRBJ2-2; D gene: TRBD1; V gene: TRBV12-3/TRBV12-4; clone size: .; CDR3 DNA: TGTGCCAGCACCCGGACAGGGTCCGGGGAGCTGTTTTTT; CDR3 protein: CASTRTGSGELFF
J gene: TRBJ2-1; D gene: TRBD2; V gene: TRBV19; clone size: .; CDR3 DNA: TGTGCCAGTGCACCAACTAGCGGAATCTACAATGAGCAGTTCTTC; CDR3 protein: CASAPTSGIYNEQFF
J gene: TRBJ2-1; D gene: .; V gene: TRBV4-1; clone size: .; CDR3 DNA: TGCGCCAGCAGCCAAGCGACGGGACTCCTACTAAAAGACAATGAGCAGTTCTTC; CDR3 protein: CASSQATGLLLKDNEQFF
J gene: TRBJ2-5; D gene: TRBD1; V gene: TRBV5-6; clone size: .; CDR3 DNA: TGTGCCAGCAGCTATGGGACAGGGGGCCTCCAAGAGACCCAGTACTTC; CDR3 protein: CASSYGTGGLQETQYF
J gene: TRBJ2-7; D gene: .; V gene: TRBV2; clone size: .; CDR3 DNA: TGTGCCAGCAGAGGGGCAGCTTACGAGCAGTACTTC; CDR3 protein: CASRGAAYEQYF
J gene: TRBJ1-1; D gene: TRBD1; V gene: TRBV3-1/TRBV3-2; clone size: .; CDR3 DNA: TGTGCCAGCAGCCTCAGGGGGCAGAACACTGAAGCTTTCTTT; CDR3 protein: CASSLRGQNTEAFF
J gene: TRBJ1-2; D gene: .; V gene: TRBV6-4; clone size: medium-sized; CDR3 DNA: TGTGCCAGCAGTGACACGCCCCAGGGGACCCCCTATGGCTACACCTTC; CDR3 protein: CASSDTPQGTPYGYTF
J gene: TRBJ2-2; D gene: TRBD1; V gene: TRBV27; clone size: .; CDR3 DNA: TGTGCCAGCAGTAAAGACAGGGCCCGGGGCACCGGGGAGCTGTTTTTT; CDR3 protein: CASSKDRARGTGELFF
J gene: TRBJ2-5; D gene: TRBD2; V gene: TRBV9; clone size: .; CDR3 DNA: TGTGCCAGCAGCACCCGACTAGCGGGGCAAGAGACCCAGTACTTC; CDR3 protein: CASSTRLAGQETQYF
J gene: TRBJ2-7; D gene: .; V gene: TRBV6-5; clone size: once; CDR3 DNA: TGTGCCAGCAGATTGTTCGGGACAAACTACGAGCAGTACTTC; CDR3 protein: CASRLFGTNYEQYF
J gene: TRBJ2-3; D gene: TRBD2; V gene: TRBV7-3; clone size: .; CDR3 DNA: TGTGCCAGCAGCTTAACCGGTAGCGGGGCGGCAGATACGCAGTATTTT; CDR3 protein: CASSLTGSGAADTQYF
J gene: TRBJ2-6; D gene: .; V gene: TRBV6-6; clone size: once; CDR3 DNA: TGTGCCAGCAGCAAACAGGATGCGGGGGCCAACGTCCTGACTTTC; CDR3 protein: CASSKQDAGANVLTF
J gene: TRBJ2-7; D gene: .; V gene: TRBV10-2; clone size: .; CDR3 DNA: TGCGCCAGCAGTGGCAGGGGCTACGAGCAGTACTTC; CDR3 protein: CASSGRGYEQYF
J gene: TRBJ2-1; D gene: TRBD1; V gene: TRBV7-3; clone size: .; CDR3 DNA: TGTGCCAGCAGTCTTCAACAGGGGAGCAATGAGCAGTTCTTC; CDR3 protein: CASSLQQGSNEQFF
J gene: TRBJ1-1; D gene: .; V gene: TRBV6-1; clone size: .; CDR3 DNA: TGTGCCAGCAGTGAAAAAAGGGGGAACACTGAAGCTTTCTTT; CDR3 protein: CASSEKRGNTEAFF
J gene: TRBJ2-1; D gene: TRBD2; V gene: TRBV9; clone size: .; CDR3 DNA: TGTGCCAGCAGCGTCCCGGGACTAGGAGACAATGAGCAGTTCTTC; CDR3 protein: CASSVPGLGDNEQFF
J gene: TRBJ2-1; D gene: .; V gene: TRBV19; clone size: .; CDR3 DNA: TGTGCCAGTAGTATAGCCGCGGGCTTGGGGCAGTTCTTC; CDR3 protein: CASSIAAGLGQFF
J gene: TRBJ1-1; D gene: .; V gene: TRBV11-2; clone size: .; CDR3 DNA: TGTGCCAGCAGCCCCCCCTTTACTGAAGCTTTCTTT; CDR3 protein: CASSPPFTEAFF
J gene: TRBJ1-3; D gene: .; V gene: TRBV10-3; clone size: .; CDR3 DNA: TGTGCCATCAGTCCCATTCCGGGGGGAAACACCATATATTTT; CDR3 protein: CAISPIPGGNTIYF
J gene: TRBJ1-5; D gene: TRBD1; V gene: TRBV30; clone size: few; CDR3 DNA: TGTGCCTGGAGCGGGACAGTTAATCAGCCCCAGCATTTT; CDR3 protein: CAWSGTVNQPQHF
J gene: TRBJ1-4; D gene: .; V gene: TRBV2; clone size: .; CDR3 DNA: TGTGCCAGCAGATACAGGGTTCCCCCTCGAACTAATGAAAAACTGTTTTTT; CDR3 protein: CASRYRVPPRTNEKLFF
J gene: TRBJ2-7; D gene: TRBD1; V gene: TRBV6-6; clone size: once; CDR3 DNA: TGTGCCAGCAATACAGGGGGTTACGAGCAGTACTTC; CDR3 protein: CASNTGGYEQYF
J gene: TRBJ1-4; D gene: TRBD1; V gene: TRBV18; clone size: .; CDR3 DNA: TGTGCCAGCTCACCACGATCAGGGGGCGATGAAAAACTGTTTTTT; CDR3 protein: CASSPRSGGDEKLFF
J gene: TRBJ2-2; D gene: TRBD2; V gene: TRBV4-1; clone size: .; CDR3 DNA: TGCGCCAGCAGCCCTCGTGGACTAGCGGGAGGAAACACCGGGGAGCTGTTTTTT; CDR3 protein: CASSPRGLAGGNTGELFF
J gene: TRBJ1-5; D gene: TRBD1; V gene: TRBV6-6; clone size: .; CDR3 DNA: TGTGCCAGCAGTTACCCGACAGGGAATAGCAATCAGCCCCAGCATTTT; CDR3 protein: CASSYPTGNSNQPQHF
J gene: TRBJ1-2; D gene: .; V gene: TRBV5-6; clone size: many; CDR3 DNA: TGTGCCAGCAGCTTAGGTCAGAGGCGTGGCTACACCTTC; CDR3 protein: CASSLGQRRGYTF
J gene: TRBJ2-1; D gene: .; V gene: TRBV29-1; clone size: .; CDR3 DNA: TGCAGCGTTGTTGGGCAGAACAATGAGCAGTTCTTC; CDR3 protein: CSVVGQNNEQFF
J gene: TRBJ1-1; D gene: .; V gene: TRBV5-1; clone size: .; CDR3 DNA: TGCGCCAGCAGCTCCGGGACACTGAACACTGAAGCTTTCTTT; CDR3 protein: CASSSGTLNTEAFF